These 13 T cell receptor beta chains originate from one sample sequenced in a study of T cell changes during pregnancy in multiple sclerosis. Method: immunoSEQ multiplex PCR; TCRdb's copy keeps in-frame clones and lacks some. The profile shows 60,000 or so clones, about 90% of them singletons. Sequences were derived from CD4+ T cells from peripheral blood mononuclear cells, sampled after pregnancy. These TCRs come from a female donor in good health, enrolled as a control in a pregnancy study.

CDR3 in DNA: TGTGCCAGCAGCCCAGGGACAGGGATGAGCAATCAGCCCCAGCATTTT. Amino acids: CASSPGTGMSNQPQHF. This chain joins TRBV7-2 and TRBJ1-5; 9 bases line up with TRBD1. After removal of 5 bases from V and 1 base from J, the junction contained 6 bases not matched to a gene. From germline, CDR1 is SGHTA and CDR2 FQGNSA. The CDR3 is made up of 16 amino acids.

This clone was detected once. The V and J genes are TRBV18 and TRBJ1-1; the D gene is possibly TRBD1 (6 bases). Germline assignment: CDR1 KGHSH and CDR2 LQKENI. This CDR3 spans 15 amino acids. V was pared by 5 bases and J by 4 bases, with 17 bases between. The CDR3 loop is CASSASRGSGTEAFF. The CDR3 DNA follows: TGTGCCAGCTCAGCAAGCAGGGGATCTGGCACTGAAGCTTTCTTT. Drawing the rest from reference TRBV18 and TRBJ1-1, the complete variable domain is NAGVMQNPRHLVRRRGQEARLRCSPMKGHSHVYWYRQLPEEGLKFMVYLQKENIIDESGMPKERFSAEFPKEGPSILRIQQVVRGDSAAYFCASSASRGSGTEAFFGQGTRLTVV.

In nucleotides, the CDR3 is TGTGCCAGTGCGAAACAGGGGCCACCATTGGGGGCTTTCTTT. Protein: CASAKQGPPLGAFF. The J gene is TRBJ1-1, the V gene TRBV6-4; TRBD1 matches 7 bases. The CDR3 contains 14 residues. V lost 9 bases and J lost 11; bases outside the gene matches: 18. Germline V gene sequence: CDR1 MRHNA, CDR2 SNTAGT.

This sequence joins TRBV7-7 and TRBJ1-1; D is unclear. Trimming removed 0 bases from V and 6 bases from J, with 8 bases in between. This CDR3 region has 13 residues. CDR1 SSHAT and CDR2 FNYEAQ come from the germline V gene (reference sequence). The CDR3 DNA reads TGTGCCAGCAGCTTAGCGGATGGAGCTGAAGCTTTCTTT. This gives the protein CASSLADGAEAFF.

V gene TRBV4-1 combines with J gene TRBJ1-1; a weak D match, TRBD1 (5 bases). Trimming took 4 bases from V and 6 from J, leaving 15 bases between them. CDR3 length: 14 residues. The V gene's germline CDR1 is MGHRA and CDR2 YSYEKL. CDR3 bases: TGCGCCAGCAGCCGGGGACTGGGGAATGCTGAAGCTTTCTTT. It specifies CASSRGLGNAEAFF.

This clone was detected only a few times. The rearrangement joins TRBV6-4 to TRBJ1-5, with 8 bases matching TRBD1. CDR3 length: 14 amino acids. Germline trimming cut 7 bases from V and 2 bases from J; bases unmatched to any gene: 4. The germline V gene has CDR1 MRHNA and CDR2 SNTAGT. The CDR3 spells CASKPGQGNQPQHF. CDR3 coding DNA: TGTGCCAGCAAGCCGGGACAGGGCAATCAGCCCCAGCATTTT.

The chain is built from TRBV5-1 and TRBJ2-3; 7 bases fit TRBD1. This CDR3 region has 15 residues. The ends lost 0 bases at V and 5 bases at J; junction bases unmatched: 6. The V gene's germline CDR1 is SGHRS and CDR2 YFSETQ. The CDR3 DNA sequence: TGCGCCAGCAGCTTGGACAGGGGCGGAATAGATACGCAGTATTTT. As protein: CASSLDRGGIDTQYF.

The rearrangement links TRBV6-5 to TRBJ1-5; 8 bases map to TRBD1. CDR3 length equals 14 residues. CDR1 and CDR2 (germline): MNHEY, SVGAGI. V trimming: 5 bases; J trimming: 4 bases; junction bases outside the gene matches: 4. The CDR3 loop reads CASSQGASNQPQHF. CDR3 in DNA: TGTGCCAGCAGTCAGGGGGCGAGTAATCAGCCCCAGCATTTT.

J is TRBJ1-2 and V is TRBV19; no clear D gene. V lost 8 bases and J lost 13, with 11 bases in between. The length of the CDR3 is 9 residues. The germline CDR1 and CDR2 sequences are LNHDA and SQIVND (reference sequence). The CDR3 sequence: CASGGSLTF. The CDR3 region has the DNA TGTGCCAGTGGAGGGTCGCTCACCTTC. The whole variable domain, filled in from reference TRBV19 and TRBJ1-2, reads DGGITQSPKYLFRKEGQNVTLSCEQNLNHDAMYWYRQDPGQGLRLIYYSQIVNDFQKGDIAEGYSVSREKKESFPLTVTSAQKNPTAFYLCASGGSLTFGSGTRLTVV.

This chain joins TRBV4-2 and TRBJ2-7, with 10 bases identical to TRBD2. V trimming: 0 bases; J trimming: 3 bases; junction bases outside the gene matches: 2. In germline, CDR1 is LGHNA, CDR2 YNFKEQ. The CDR3 consists of 15 residues. This CDR3 reads CASSQDTSGVYEQYF. The CDR3 nucleotides are TGTGCCAGCAGCCAAGATACTAGCGGGGTCTACGAGCAGTACTTC.

V is TRBV29-1 and J is TRBJ1-1; D is possibly TRBD1 (6 bases). Germline V gene data show CDR1 as SQVTM and CDR2 as ANQGSEA. Trimming pared 5 bases from V and 8 bases from J, leaving 24 bases between. The CDR3 contains 15 residues. The CDR3 nucleotides read TGCAGCGTTCGCTCTTACTTTCTACAGGGAAGAGAAGCTTTCTTT. The encoded protein is CSVRSYFLQGREAFF.

The genes are TRBV27 and TRBJ1-5; 8 nucleotides line up with TRBD1. V was clipped by 6 bases and J by 6 bases; unmatched bases: 10. Germline CDR1 MNHEY, CDR2 SMNVEV (reference sequence). This CDR3 comprises 15 residues. CDR3 in amino acids: CASRPQTGDGQPQHF. In nucleotides, the CDR3 is TGTGCCAGCAGACCTCAGACAGGGGACGGTCAGCCCCAGCATTTT.

The genes are TRBV6-1 and TRBJ2-5; 9 bases align to TRBD2. The CDR3 spans 16 residues. V was pared by 4 bases and J by 5 bases, with 11 bases of the junction left unmatched. Germline V lookup: CDR1 MNHNS, CDR2 SASEGT. The CDR3 protein is CASSARGVAGAETQYF. The CDR3 DNA sequence: TGTGCCAGCAGTGCCCGCGGGGTAGCGGGGGCGGAGACCCAGTACTTC.